This T cell receptor (beta chain) was observed in a study of human T cells and chemical hapten exposure. In the study overall: Patients were given diphenylcyclopropenone on the scalp weekly across the roughly 25-week study. TCR yields per sample varied mostly from small pooled library volume differences. Notes on the study in general: Donors in the study had alopecia, meaning their immune response may differ from healthy people's. TCRs whose frequency exceeded 1 in 1000 remained the same following DPC sensitization.

For this clonotype: The antigen remains unidentified.

Stated time point: patch test 1, 2 weeks after DPC sensitization. The treatment denotes: therapeutic diphenylcyclopropenone sensitization with weekly scalp DPC. MiXCR was run by TCRdb on the RACE reads, yielding one entry per CDR3 protein. The sample contains tens of thousands of distinct CDR3 sequences, roughly a tenth of which appear only once. This sequence was found in a man aged 35-49 years with alopecia areata. Some clones in this sample may be carry-over from other donors' samples. This specimen was whole blood, taken in connection with sensitization to the hapten diphenylcyclopropenone (DPC).

DNA for the CDR3: TGTGCCAGCAGCACCCCATCCTCAGGGCGAGATACGCAGTATTTT. Translated, it gives CASSTPSSGRDTQYF. The chain has TRBV7-2 and TRBJ2-3, with D possibly being TRBD1 (5 bases). V lost 5 bases and J lost 5, with 17 bases in between. The CDR3 consists of 15 residues. Germline CDR1 is SGHTA and CDR2 is FQGNSA.